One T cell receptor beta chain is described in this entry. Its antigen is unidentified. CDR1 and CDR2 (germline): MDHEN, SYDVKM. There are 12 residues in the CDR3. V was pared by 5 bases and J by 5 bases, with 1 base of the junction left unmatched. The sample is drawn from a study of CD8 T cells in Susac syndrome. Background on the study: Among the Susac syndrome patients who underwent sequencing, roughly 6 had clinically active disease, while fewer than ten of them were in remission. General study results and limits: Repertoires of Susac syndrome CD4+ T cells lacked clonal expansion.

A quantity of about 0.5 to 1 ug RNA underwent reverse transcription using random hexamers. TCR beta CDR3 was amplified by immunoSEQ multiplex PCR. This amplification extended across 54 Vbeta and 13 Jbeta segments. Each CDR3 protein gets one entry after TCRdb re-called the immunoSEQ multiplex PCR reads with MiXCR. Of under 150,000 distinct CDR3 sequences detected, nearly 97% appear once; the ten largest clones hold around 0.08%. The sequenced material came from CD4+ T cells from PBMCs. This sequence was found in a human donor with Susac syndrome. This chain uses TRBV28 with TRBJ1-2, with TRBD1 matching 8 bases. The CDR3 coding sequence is TGTGCCAGCAGTACAGGGGGATATGGCTACACCTTC. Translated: CASSTGGYGYTF.